This TCR beta chain came from a study of shared clonotypes between healthy human individuals. About the research overall: The study drew on a couple of women and three men aged 18 to 49 as donors.

Roughly 33,000 T cell genomes, or about 200 ng DNA, went into the sorted-subset replicate PCRs. Assay used: immunoSEQ multiplex PCR; TCRdb lists only in-frame clones, some missing. Here the sample spans approximately 2,300,000 clones, less than 95% being singletons. Free of recent acute infections or vaccinations, the donors were healthy HIV-negative adults. Broader study findings: Among donors, the sharing of clonotypes was expected to be influenced by sequencing depth.

Details on this clone: Its specificity is not known.

The CDR3 runs to 11 residues. Between the trimmed V and J ends, which lost 3 bases and 15 bases, there was a span of 12 bases. From germline, CDR1 is SNHLY and CDR2 FYNNEI. The TCR was taken from a man between 18 and 35 years old in good health. Some clones in this sample may be carry-over from other donors' samples. This chain uses TRBV2 with TRBJ2-1; D possibly corresponds to TRBD2 (6 bases). Sample: naive CD4+ T cells from PBMCs. Subset reported: CD45RA+ positively selected. The CDR3, as DNA: TGTGCCAGCAGTGACTGGGGGAGGCGGTTCTTC. It yields the protein CASSDWGRRFF.